The 20 T cell receptor beta chains given below trace back to one sample, sequenced in a study of blood T cell repertoires in COVID-19. Generated by immunoSEQ multiplex PCR, the TCRdb table keeps only in-frame clones and is missing some. This sample has 200,000 or so clones; 85% to 90% occur once, and the top ten carry approximately 2.4%. The sample comprised peripheral blood. These receptors all stem from a young man with COVID-19, enrolled during active disease.

The chain has TRBV5-1 and TRBJ2-1, with D perhaps matching TRBD1 (5 bases). The germline CDR1 and CDR2 sequences are SGHRS and YFSETQ. Trimming left V 2 bases short and J 4 bases short, with 13 bases between. The CDR3 length is 15 residues. CDR3 protein: CASSLPDSIYNEQFF. CDR3 coding DNA: TGCGCCAGCAGCTTACCTGACAGTATTTACAATGAGCAGTTCTTC.

The V gene is TRBV4-3, the J gene TRBJ2-3; possible D gene TRBD2, 6 bases. Trimming cost V 1 base and J 0 bases, with 14 bases left between them. Germline V lookup: CDR1 LGHNA, CDR2 YSLEER. The CDR3 spans 17 residues. CDR3 sequence: CASSQGPAGRSTDTQYF. CDR3 DNA sequence: TGCGCCAGCAGCCAAGGCCCAGCGGGCCGGAGCACAGATACGCAGTATTTT.

J is TRBJ2-2 and V is TRBV19; TRBD1 aligns across 7 bases. The length of the CDR3 is 15 residues. The ends lost 8 bases at V and 1 base at J; junction bases unmatched: 7. Looked up from germline, CDR1 is LNHDA and CDR2 is SQIVND (reference sequence). CDR3 sequence (DNA): TGTGCCAGTGCACCCGGGACAGTGAACACCGGGGAGCTGTTTTTT. It codes for CASAPGTVNTGELFF.

The V gene is TRBV3-1 (or the pseudogene TRBV3-2), the J gene TRBJ2-7, with 12 bases that match TRBD2. Germline lookup yields CDR1 LGHDT and CDR2 YNNKEL (reference sequence). Trimming at V came to 4 bases and at J to 5 bases, leaving 6 bases not matched to a gene. This CDR3 spans 15 amino acids. CDR3 nucleotides: TGTGCCAGCAGCCCGCCGGGACTAGCGGGCCACGAGCAGTACTTC. Its protein is CASSPPGLAGHEQYF.

The V and J genes are TRBV7-3 and TRBJ2-2; weak D call: TRBD2 (6 bases). Deletions cut 1 base from V and 4 bases from J, with 13 bases between. Germline values: CDR1 SGHTA, CDR2 FQGTGA. The CDR3 covers 16 residues. Here the CDR3 DNA reads TGTGCCAGCAGCTTAATCCCTAGCGACCTCACCGGGGAGCTGTTTTTT. Protein: CASSLIPSDLTGELFF.

V and J are TRBV7-2 and TRBJ1-2; possibly TRBD1 for D (5 bases). The germline gives CDR1 SGHTA, CDR2 FQGNSA. This CDR3 region has 15 residues. V lost 1 base to trimming and J lost 7 bases, with 16 bases between them. The CDR3 region has the DNA TGTGCCAGCAGCTTAGGGCCCAGGGTGGGATTTGGCTACACCTTC. Protein product: CASSLGPRVGFGYTF.

This chain joins TRBV7-9 and TRBJ2-1; no definite D call. Trimming cost V 4 bases and J 10 bases, with 14 bases left between them. Germline V lookup: CDR1 SEHNR, CDR2 FQNEAQ (reference sequence). This CDR3 region has 13 residues. CDR3 sequence (DNA): TGTGCCAGCAGCTCCCCTCGAGGTGGCGAGCAGTTCTTC. Translated: CASSSPRGGEQFF.

The chain carries TRBV5-1 and TRBJ2-1, with 11 bases aligning to TRBD2. The CDR3 is 18 residues long. Trimming took 3 bases from V and 7 from J; bases not matched to a gene: 15. From germline, CDR1 is SGHRS and CDR2 YFSETQ. The DNA of the CDR3 is TGCGCCAGCAGCTCGAGACGCTTAGCGGGAGGGTATGTGAATGAGCAGTTCTTC. It encodes CASSSRRLAGGYVNEQFF. The full variable domain, completed using reference TRBV5-1 and TRBJ2-1, is KAGVTQTPRYLIKTRGQQVTLSCSPISGHRSVSWYQQTPGQGLQFLFEYFSETQRNKGNFPGRFSGRQFSNSRSEMNVSTLELGDSALYLCASSSRRLAGGYVNEQFFGPGTRLTVL.

The chain has TRBV27 and TRBJ2-1; a possible D gene is TRBD1 (6 bases). The CDR3 is made up of 16 amino acids. Trimming took off 1 base at V and 5 bases at J, with 15 bases between the two ends. Germline values: CDR1 MNHEY, CDR2 SMNVEV (reference sequence). CDR3 in DNA: TGTGCCAGCAGTTTATACGCAGGGGCTACACACAATGAGCAGTTCTTC. Translation: CASSLYAGATHNEQFF.

The J gene is TRBJ2-7, the V gene TRBV14; 9 positions agree with TRBD1. Germline lookup yields CDR1 SGHDN and CDR2 FVKESK. V lost 4 bases and J lost 4; bases outside the gene matches: 2. The CDR3 is 13 amino acids. In DNA form, the CDR3 reads TGTGCCAGCAGCCGACAGGGGGGTTACGAGCAGTACTTC. Amino acids: CASSRQGGYEQYF.

V and J are TRBV6-5 and TRBJ1-1; 9 bases agree with TRBD1. In germline, CDR1 is MNHEY, CDR2 SVGAGI. This CDR3 spans 15 amino acids. Trimming removed 2 bases from V and 3 bases from J; junction bases left unmatched: 4. The CDR3 DNA sequence: TGTGCCAGCAGTTACGTCCGGGACAGGGACACTGAAGCTTTCTTT. Translation gives CASSYVRDRDTEAFF.

The chain combines TRBV10-3 with TRBJ2-7, with 10 positions matching TRBD1. The CDR3 contains 13 residues. The trim removed 7 bases at V and 2 bases at J, leaving 2 bases unmatched. CDR1 is ENHRY, CDR2 SYGVKD, per germline. For the CDR3, the DNA is TGTGCCATCACCGGGACAGGGGCCTACGAGCAGTACTTC. This gives the protein CAITGTGAYEQYF.

This clone has only a few counts. Here the CDR3 reads CASSLREASGTDTQYF. CDR3 in DNA: TGTGCCAGCAGCTTAAGGGAAGCTAGCGGCACAGATACGCAGTATTTT. The rearrangement uses TRBV7-9 and TRBJ2-3, with D possibly matching TRBD2 (6 bases). Germline V gene sequence: CDR1 SEHNR, CDR2 FQNEAQ (reference sequence). V was pared by 2 bases and J by 1 base, with 13 bases between. CDR3 length equals 16 residues. Looking up the rest from reference TRBV7-9 and TRBJ2-3 gives the full variable domain: DTGVSQNPRHKITKRGQNVTFRCDPISEHNRLYWYRQTLGQGPEFLTYFQNEAQLEKSRLLSDRFSAERPKGSFSTLEIQRTEQGDSAMYLCASSLREASGTDTQYFGPGTRLTVL.

The chain is built from TRBV2 and TRBJ2-7; 7 nucleotides agree with TRBD1. CDR3 length: 14 amino acids. Germline CDR1 and CDR2: SNHLY and FYNNEI. Trimming cost V 11 bases and J 0 bases; bases outside gene matches: 10. The CDR3 reads CAGKDRRNSYEQYF. Written as DNA, the CDR3 is TGTGCCGGCAAGGACAGGCGCAACTCCTACGAGCAGTACTTC. Supplemented by reference TRBV2 and TRBJ2-7, the full variable domain reads EPEVTQTPSHQVTQMGQEVILRCVPISNHLYFYWYRQILGQKVEFLVSFYNNEISEKSEIFDDQFSVERPDGSNFTLKIRSTKLEDSAMYFCAGKDRRNSYEQYFGPGTRLTVT.

This rearrangement joins TRBV28 to TRBJ2-7, with 7 bases that match TRBD1. This CDR3 region has 16 residues. Germline CDR1 MDHEN, CDR2 SYDVKM. V shed 5 bases, J shed 1 base, and the junction held 11 bases outside the gene matches. The CDR3 region is CASSIPHSGGSYEQYF. CDR3 DNA sequence: TGTGCCAGCAGTATCCCTCACTCAGGGGGTTCCTACGAGCAGTACTTC.

The J gene is TRBJ2-7, the V gene TRBV11-1; 7 bases line up with TRBD1. CDR3 length equals 14 residues. Per the germline V gene, CDR1 is SGHAT and CDR2 is FQDESV (reference sequence). Losses at the gene ends were 4 bases for V and 4 bases for J; bases not matched to a gene: 7. The CDR3 nucleotides read TGTGCCAGCAGCTGGGGACAGAGGGATTACGAGCAGTACTTC. This encodes CASSWGQRDYEQYF.

The V call is TRBV3-1 (or the pseudogene TRBV3-2), the J call TRBJ2-7; 7 bases match TRBD2. Germline V gives CDR1 LGHDT, CDR2 YNNKEL (reference sequence). V lost 1 base, J lost 7 bases, and 10 bases stayed unmatched. This CDR3 spans 15 amino acids. The CDR3 DNA sequence: TGTGCCAGCAGCCAAGGGTCCGCGGGAGTAGGGGAGCAGTACTTC. Translated: CASSQGSAGVGEQYF.

The chain couples TRBV2 to TRBJ1-6, with 10 bases aligning to TRBD1. CDR3 length equals 14 residues. The J segment lost 10 bases and the V segment lost 4 bases, leaving 4 bases of the junction unmatched. Germline V CDR1 and CDR2: SNHLY, FYNNEI. The CDR3 protein is CASSGDRGYSPLHF. The CDR3 bases are TGTGCCAGCAGTGGGGACAGGGGATACTCACCCCTCCACTTT.

In this sample, this clone turned up once. The chain links TRBV6-5 to TRBJ1-3; D gene unclear. Germline values: CDR1 MNHEY, CDR2 SVGAGI. This CDR3 spans 16 amino acids. Trimming pared 0 bases from V and 0 bases from J, leaving 9 bases between. The CDR3 loop is CASSYSSPDSGNTIYF. CDR3 nucleotide sequence: TGTGCCAGCAGTTACTCTAGCCCTGACTCTGGAAACACCATATATTTT.

The rearrangement joins TRBV9 to TRBJ2-7; the D gene is possibly TRBD1 (5 bases). Trimming removed 0 bases at V and 2 bases at J, with 9 bases between. Per germline, CDR1 SGDLS and CDR2 YYNGEE. This CDR3 spans 14 amino acids. The CDR3 sequence is CASSVGSGPYEQYF. As DNA, the CDR3 is TGTGCCAGCAGCGTAGGGTCAGGGCCCTACGAGCAGTACTTC.